These 5 T cell receptor beta chains were sequenced from one sample in a study of Tregs in tolerant kidney transplant recipients. FACS sorting followed an approximately 6-day coculture of CFSE-labeled recipient PBMCs with irradiated graft donor PBMCs. Profiled with immunoSEQ multiplex PCR; TCRdb holds only in-frame clones, not every one. The data hold approximately 15,000 clones, with around 53% observed a single time. No antigens are known for them. The sequencing here drew on CD4+ T cells from blood cultured with allogeneic cells, taken before the transplant. The receptors were sampled from a human patient who received a combined kidney and bone marrow transplant.

A few counts support this clone. Here the CDR3 reads CASSLRDKKKLFF. In DNA form, the CDR3 reads TGCGCCAGCAGCTTGCGGGACAAGAAAAAACTGTTTTTT. The chain employs TRBV5-1 and TRBJ1-4; weak D call: TRBD1 (6 bases). Trimming took off 1 base at V and 9 bases at J, with 10 bases between the two ends. Germline V gene sequence: CDR1 SGHRS, CDR2 YFSETQ. The CDR3 runs to 13 residues. The variable domain in full, with the rest retrieved from reference TRBV5-1 and TRBJ1-4, is KAGVTQTPRYLIKTRGQQVTLSCSPISGHRSVSWYQQTPGQGLQFLFEYFSETQRNKGNFPGRFSGRQFSNSRSEMNVSTLELGDSALYLCASSLRDKKKLFFGSGTQLSVL.

This chain uses TRBV11-2 with TRBJ2-1, with 7 bases aligning to TRBD2. The CDR3 consists of 16 residues. J lost 0 bases, V lost 2 bases, and 4 bases had no gene match. The germline CDR1 and CDR2 sequences are SGHAT and FQNNGV. For the CDR3, the DNA is TGTGCCAGCAGCTTATGGGGGGGGAGCTCCTACAATGAGCAGTTCTTC. Translated, it gives CASSLWGGSSYNEQFF. The full variable domain, its missing parts supplied by reference TRBV11-2 and TRBJ2-1, is EAGVAQSPRYKIIEKRQSVAFWCNPISGHATLYWYQQILGQGPKLLIQFQNNGVVDDSQLPKDRFSAERLKGVDSTLKIQPAKLEDSAVYLCASSLWGGSSYNEQFFGPGTRLTVL.

This clone was seen a few times. The V gene is TRBV15, the J gene TRBJ2-5; 8 bases line up with TRBD2. Germline V CDR1 and CDR2: LNHNV, YYDKDF (reference sequence). The V gene end was trimmed by 3 bases and the J gene end by 3 bases; junction bases not matched to a gene: 12. There are 17 residues in the CDR3. The CDR3 region has the DNA TGTGCCACCAGCAGGGACGCCGGGGGGGGCGGTGAAGAGACCCAGTACTTC. Protein: CATSRDAGGGGEETQYF.

This chain joins TRBV28 and TRBJ2-5, with D maybe TRBD2 (6 bases). The CDR3 runs 14 residues. V was clipped by 5 bases and J by 4 bases, with 14 bases between them. Per the germline V gene, CDR1 is MDHEN and CDR2 is SYDVKM. The CDR3 region has the DNA TGTGCCAGCAGTCTTACAATCGGGGGAGAGACCCAGTACTTC. Protein sequence: CASSLTIGGETQYF.

DNA for the CDR3: TGTGCCATCAGAAGGACAGGGGCACAAGAGACCCAGTACTTC. Translated: CAIRRTGAQETQYF. The chain combines TRBV10-3 with TRBJ2-5; 9 bases agree with TRBD1. Trimming removed 6 bases from V and 2 bases from J; junction bases left unmatched: 4. Germline CDR1 is ENHRY and CDR2 is SYGVKD. The length of the CDR3 is 14 residues.